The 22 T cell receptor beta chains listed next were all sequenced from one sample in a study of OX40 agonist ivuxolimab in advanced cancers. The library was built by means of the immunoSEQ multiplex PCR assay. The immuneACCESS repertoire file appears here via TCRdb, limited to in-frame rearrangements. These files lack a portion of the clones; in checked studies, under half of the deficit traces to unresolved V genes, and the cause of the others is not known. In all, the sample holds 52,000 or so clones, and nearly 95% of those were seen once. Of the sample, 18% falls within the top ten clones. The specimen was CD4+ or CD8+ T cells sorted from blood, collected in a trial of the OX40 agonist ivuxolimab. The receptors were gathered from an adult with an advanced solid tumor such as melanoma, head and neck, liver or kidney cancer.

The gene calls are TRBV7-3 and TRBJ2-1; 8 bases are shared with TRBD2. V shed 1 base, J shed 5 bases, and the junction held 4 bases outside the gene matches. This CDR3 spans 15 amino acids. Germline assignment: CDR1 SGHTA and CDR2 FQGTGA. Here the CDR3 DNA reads TGTGCCAGCAGCTTAAGCACTAGCGGCAACAATGAGCAGTTCTTC. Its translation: CASSLSTSGNNEQFF.

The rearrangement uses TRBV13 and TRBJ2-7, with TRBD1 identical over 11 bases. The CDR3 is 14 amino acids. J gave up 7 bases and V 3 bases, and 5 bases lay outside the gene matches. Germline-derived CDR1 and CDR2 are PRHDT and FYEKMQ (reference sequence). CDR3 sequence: CASSFGQGAGEQYF. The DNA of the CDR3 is TGTGCCAGCAGCTTTGGACAGGGGGCGGGAGAGCAGTACTTC.

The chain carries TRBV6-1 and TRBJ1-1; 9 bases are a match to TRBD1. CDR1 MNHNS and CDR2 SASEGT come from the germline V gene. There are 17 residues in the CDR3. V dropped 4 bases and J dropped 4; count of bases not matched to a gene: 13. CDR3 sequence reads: CASSGRGQGIFGTEAFF. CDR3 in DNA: TGTGCCAGCAGTGGCCGAGGACAGGGGATCTTTGGCACTGAAGCTTTCTTT.

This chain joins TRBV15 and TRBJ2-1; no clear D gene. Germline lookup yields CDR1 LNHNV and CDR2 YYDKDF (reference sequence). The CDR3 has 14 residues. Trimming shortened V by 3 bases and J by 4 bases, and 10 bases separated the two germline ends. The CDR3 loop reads CATSRVYGYNEQFF. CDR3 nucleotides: TGTGCCACCAGCAGGGTCTACGGTTACAATGAGCAGTTCTTC.

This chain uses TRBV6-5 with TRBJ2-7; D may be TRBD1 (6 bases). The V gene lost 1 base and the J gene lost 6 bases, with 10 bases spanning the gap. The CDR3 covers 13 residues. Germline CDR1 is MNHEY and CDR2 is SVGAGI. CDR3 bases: TGTGCCAGCAGTTACTTCTGGACAGCCGAGCAGTACTTC. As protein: CASSYFWTAEQYF.

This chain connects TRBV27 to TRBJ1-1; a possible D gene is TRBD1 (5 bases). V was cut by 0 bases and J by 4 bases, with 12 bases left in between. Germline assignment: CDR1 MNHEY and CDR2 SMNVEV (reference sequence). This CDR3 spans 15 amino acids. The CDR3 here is CASSLSGAGGTEAFF. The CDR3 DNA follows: TGTGCCAGCAGTTTATCCGGGGCCGGGGGCACTGAAGCTTTCTTT.

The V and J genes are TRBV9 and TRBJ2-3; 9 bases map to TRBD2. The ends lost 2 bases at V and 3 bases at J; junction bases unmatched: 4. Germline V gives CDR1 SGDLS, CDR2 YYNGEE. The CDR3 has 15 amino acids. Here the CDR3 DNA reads TGTGCCAGCAGCGTCCAAGCGGGAGGTACAGATACGCAGTATTTT. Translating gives CASSVQAGGTDTQYF.

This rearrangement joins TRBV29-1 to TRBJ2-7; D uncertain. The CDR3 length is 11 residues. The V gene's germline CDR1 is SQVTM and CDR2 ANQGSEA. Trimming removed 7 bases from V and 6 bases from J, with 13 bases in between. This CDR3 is CSAGSSSEQYF. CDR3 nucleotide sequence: TGCAGCGCTGGAAGTAGCTCCGAGCAGTACTTC.

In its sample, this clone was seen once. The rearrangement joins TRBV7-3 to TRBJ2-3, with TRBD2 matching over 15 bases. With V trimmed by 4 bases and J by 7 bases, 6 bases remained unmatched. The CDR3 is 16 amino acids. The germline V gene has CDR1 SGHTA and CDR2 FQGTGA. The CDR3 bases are TGTGCCAGCAGCTCGGGACTAGCGGGAGGAGGGAATACGCAGTATTTT. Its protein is CASSSGLAGGGNTQYF.

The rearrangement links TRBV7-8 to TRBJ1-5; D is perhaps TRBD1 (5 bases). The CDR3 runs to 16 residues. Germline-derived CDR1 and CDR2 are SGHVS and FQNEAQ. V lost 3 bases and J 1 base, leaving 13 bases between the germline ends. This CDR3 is CASSFVLGASNQPQHF. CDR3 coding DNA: TGTGCCAGCAGCTTCGTTTTAGGGGCAAGCAATCAGCCCCAGCATTTT.

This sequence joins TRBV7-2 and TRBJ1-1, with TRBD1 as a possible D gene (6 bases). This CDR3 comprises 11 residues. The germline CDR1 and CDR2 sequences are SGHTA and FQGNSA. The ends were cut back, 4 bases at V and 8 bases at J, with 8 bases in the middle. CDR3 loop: CASSSGTEAFF. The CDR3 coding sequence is TGTGCCAGCAGCTCCGGGACAGAAGCTTTCTTT.

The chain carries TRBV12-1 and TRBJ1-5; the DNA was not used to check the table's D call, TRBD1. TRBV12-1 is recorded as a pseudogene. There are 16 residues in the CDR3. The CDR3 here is CASSSAGQGRHQPQHF. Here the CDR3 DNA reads TGTGCCAGCAGCTCCGCAGGACAGGGCCGCCATCAGCCCCAGCATTTT.

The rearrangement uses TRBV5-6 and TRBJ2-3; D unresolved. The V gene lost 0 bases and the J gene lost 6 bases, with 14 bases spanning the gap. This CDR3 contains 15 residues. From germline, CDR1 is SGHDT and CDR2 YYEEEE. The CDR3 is CASSLEELARDTQYF. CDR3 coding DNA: TGTGCCAGCAGCTTGGAGGAGTTGGCGAGGGATACGCAGTATTTT. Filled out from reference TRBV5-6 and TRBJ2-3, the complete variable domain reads DAGVTQSPTHLIKTRGQQVTLRCSPKSGHDTVSWYQQALGQGPQFIFQYYEEEERQRGNFPDRFSGHQFPNYSSELNVNALLLGDSALYLCASSLEELARDTQYFGPGTRLTVL.

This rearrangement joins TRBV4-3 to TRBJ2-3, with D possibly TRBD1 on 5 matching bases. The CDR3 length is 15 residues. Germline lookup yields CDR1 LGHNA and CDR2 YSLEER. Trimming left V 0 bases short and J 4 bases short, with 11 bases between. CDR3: CASSQDIRVADTQYF. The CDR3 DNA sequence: TGCGCCAGCAGCCAAGATATCAGGGTGGCAGATACGCAGTATTTT.

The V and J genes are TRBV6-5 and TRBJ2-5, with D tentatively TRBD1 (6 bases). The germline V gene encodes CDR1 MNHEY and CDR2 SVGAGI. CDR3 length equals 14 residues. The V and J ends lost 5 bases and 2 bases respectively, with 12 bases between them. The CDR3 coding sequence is TGTGCCAGCAGTGGATGGACAGAACAAGAGACCCAGTACTTC. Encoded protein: CASSGWTEQETQYF.

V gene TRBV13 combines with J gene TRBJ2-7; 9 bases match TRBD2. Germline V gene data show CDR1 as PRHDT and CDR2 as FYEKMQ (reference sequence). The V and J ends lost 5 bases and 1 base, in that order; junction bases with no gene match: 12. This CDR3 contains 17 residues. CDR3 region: CASSLFSGGRASYEQYF. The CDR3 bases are TGTGCCAGCAGCCTCTTTAGCGGCGGGAGGGCTTCCTACGAGCAGTACTTC.

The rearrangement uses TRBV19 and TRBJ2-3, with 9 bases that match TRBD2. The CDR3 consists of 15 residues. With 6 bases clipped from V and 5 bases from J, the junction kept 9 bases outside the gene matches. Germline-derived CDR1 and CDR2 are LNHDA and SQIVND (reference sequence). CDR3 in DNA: TGTGCCAGTAGCGGAGTAGCGGGAGTGGTAGATACGCAGTATTTT. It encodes CASSGVAGVVDTQYF.

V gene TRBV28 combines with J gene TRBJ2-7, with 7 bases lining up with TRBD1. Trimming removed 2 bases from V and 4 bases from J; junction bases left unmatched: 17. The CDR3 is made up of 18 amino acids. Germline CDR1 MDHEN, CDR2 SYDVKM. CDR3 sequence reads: CASSLPPGQTHKGYEQYF. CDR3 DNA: TGTGCCAGCAGTTTACCACCGGGACAGACCCATAAAGGTTACGAGCAGTACTTC.

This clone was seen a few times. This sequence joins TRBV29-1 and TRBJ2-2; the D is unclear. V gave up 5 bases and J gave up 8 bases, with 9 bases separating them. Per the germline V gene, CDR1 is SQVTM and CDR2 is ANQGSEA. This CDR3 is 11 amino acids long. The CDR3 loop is CSVLSLGELFF. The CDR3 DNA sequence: TGCAGCGTTTTGTCCTTGGGGGAGCTGTTTTTT.

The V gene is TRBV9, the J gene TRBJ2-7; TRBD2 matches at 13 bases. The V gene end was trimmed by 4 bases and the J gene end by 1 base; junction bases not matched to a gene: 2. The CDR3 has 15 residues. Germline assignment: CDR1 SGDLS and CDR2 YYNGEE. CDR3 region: CASSPGLAGSYEQYF. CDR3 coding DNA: TGTGCCAGCAGCCCGGGACTAGCGGGATCCTACGAGCAGTACTTC.

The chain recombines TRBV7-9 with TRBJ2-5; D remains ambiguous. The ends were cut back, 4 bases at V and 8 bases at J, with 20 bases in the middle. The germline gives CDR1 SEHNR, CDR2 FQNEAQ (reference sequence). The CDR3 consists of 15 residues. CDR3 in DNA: TGTGCCAGCAGCTACACAATTGATTATGGCGGCACCCAGTACTTC. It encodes CASSYTIDYGGTQYF.

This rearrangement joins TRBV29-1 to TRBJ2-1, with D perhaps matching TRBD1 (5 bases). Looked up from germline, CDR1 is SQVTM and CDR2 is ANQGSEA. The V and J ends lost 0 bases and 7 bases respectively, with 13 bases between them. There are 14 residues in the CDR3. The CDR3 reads CSVEDVGQGNEQFF. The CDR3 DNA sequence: TGCAGCGTTGAAGATGTGGGCCAGGGAAATGAGCAGTTCTTC.